Listed here is a single T cell receptor beta chain. Its target antigen remains unknown. It has no much larger one-base neighbor in the sample; base qualities were not kept. The immunoSEQ Assay, a bias-controlled multiplex PCR, was used to amplify TCRbeta CDR3 regions from genomic DNA. The authors' pipeline ran thus. The number of nucleated cells in each sample was estimated from the amplification of reference gene primers within the assay. Sequence reads were collapsed and filtered to measure the absolute abundance of every unique TCRbeta CDR3 rearrangement. For each sample, productive Simpson clonality was calculated by taking the square root of Simpson's diversity index across productive rearrangements. TCRdb holds this immuneACCESS table with in-frame rearrangements only. Some clones are missing; in checked studies, unresolved V genes explain under half, and the rest has no known cause. From that table come the V and J calls and clone size; the DNA was used to work out D and trimming. The sample yields around 150,000 clones; approximately 80% were counted once. The top ten hold 5% of the sample.

Whole blood was collected in K2EDTA tubes by collaborating institutions according to the institutions' own protocols. For TCRbeta analysis, collaborator samples were shipped as frozen whole blood, as isolated PBMCs, or as DNA extracted from either sample type. The source of the sample is a study of blood T cell repertoires in COVID-19 (dated by TCRdb to 2020 to 2021). For the study in its entirety: The collaborator samples originated in the United States, Italy and Spain and spanned the acute and convalescent phases of COVID-19. Where HLA class I and class II types were available, the types were taken from metadata supplied by the sample provider, not from assay-based typing. The sample metadata nearly always contained a de-identified subject ID, COVID-19 status, age in years and sex. The samples were drawn from the first 160 participants of the ongoing ImmuneRACE study and from about 1,200 subjects provided by 6 global collaborators. The material from the prospective study consisted of cDNA or gDNA derived from T cells, B-cell-depleted T cells, or PBMCs. Deeply sampled blood TCRbeta repertoires from subjects exposed to, actively infected with, or recovered from COVID-19 were included in the dataset. A freely available public database, intended as a resource for researchers studying the immune response to SARS-CoV-2, is where the repertoires were released.

General study outcomes and caveats: The quantity of clinical and demographic metadata differed by source and by participant and was supplied without curation.

The specimen was peripheral blood. The sequence came from a woman aged 50 to 60 with acute or convalescent COVID-19.

The sequence in DNA is TGCGCCAGCAGCTCTGGACTCTATGGCTACACCTTC. It translates as CASSSGLYGYTF. The V and J genes are TRBV5-1 and TRBJ1-2, with an unclear D gene assignment. The CDR3 covers 12 residues, taking in both the cysteine and the phenylalanine. Only the CDR3 region is kept as DNA, spanning 36 bases read in frame from base 1. Between the V and J ends, shortened by 3 bases and 4 bases respectively, the junction contains 7 bases. CDR1 and CDR2 are drawn from the germline V gene: SGHRS, YFSETQ.